This TCR beta chain came from a study of T cells after yellow fever vaccination. From the 5' RACE reads, TCRdb called clonotypes with MiXCR, one entry per CDR3 protein. The sample contains 600,000 to 750,000 distinct CDR3 sequences, about 12% of which appear only once. V lost 8 bases and J lost 8, with 18 bases in between. The V gene's germline CDR1 is MNHNS and CDR2 SASEGT. This CDR3 region has 14 residues. The input for sequencing was PBMCs, taken on the day of the yellow fever booster vaccination. The receptor's source is a man in his thirties or forties who received the YFV17D yellow fever vaccine. V usage is TRBV6-1 and J usage is TRBJ1-4; D is uncertain. CDR3 amino acids: CASRLSWTGEKLFF. CDR3 nucleotide sequence: TGTGCCAGCCGCCTTAGCTGGACGGGGGAAAAACTGTTTTTT.